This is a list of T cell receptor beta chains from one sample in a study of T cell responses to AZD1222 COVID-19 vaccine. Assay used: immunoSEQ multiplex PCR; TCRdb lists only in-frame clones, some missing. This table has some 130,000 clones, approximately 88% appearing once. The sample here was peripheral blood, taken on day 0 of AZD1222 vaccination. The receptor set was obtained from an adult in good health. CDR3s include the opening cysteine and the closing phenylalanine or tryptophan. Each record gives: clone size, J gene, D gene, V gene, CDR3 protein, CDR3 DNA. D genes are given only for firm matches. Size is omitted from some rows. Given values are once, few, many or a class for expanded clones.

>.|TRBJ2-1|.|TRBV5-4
CASSLAGGLNNEQFF
TGTGCCAGCAGCTTGGCCGGCGGACTGAATAATGAGCAGTTCTTC
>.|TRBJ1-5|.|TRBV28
CASSGSTRGQPQHF
TGTGCCAGCAGCGGGAGTACTAGGGGACAGCCCCAGCATTTT
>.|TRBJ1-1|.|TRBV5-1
CASSLGRGAQNTEAFF
TGCGCCAGCAGCTTGGGAAGGGGGGCACAGAACACTGAAGCTTTCTTT
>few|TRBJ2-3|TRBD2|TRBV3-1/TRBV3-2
CASSQDGLGLAGDSGTDTQYF
TGTGCCAGCAGCCAAGATGGGTTGGGACTAGCGGGGGACTCGGGCACAGATACGCAGTATTTT
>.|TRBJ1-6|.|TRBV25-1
CASSEILPNSPLHF
TGTGCCAGCAGTGAAATATTACCAAATTCACCCCTCCACTTT
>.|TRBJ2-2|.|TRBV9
CASSVGLAGVNTGELFF
TGTGCCAGCAGCGTAGGGTTAGCAGGAGTGAACACCGGGGAGCTGTTTTTT
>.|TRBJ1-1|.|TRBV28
CASSRRGGWLAFF
TGTGCCAGCAGCCGAAGGGGGGGCTGGCTAGCTTTCTTT
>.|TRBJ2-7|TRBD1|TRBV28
CASSLWGTVGYEQYF
TGTGCCAGCAGTTTATGGGGGACAGTTGGGTACGAGCAGTACTTC
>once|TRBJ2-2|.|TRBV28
CASILQGTGELFF
TGTGCCAGCATCCTACAGGGCACCGGGGAGCTGTTTTTT
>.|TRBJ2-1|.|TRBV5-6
CASTEWGSRFDEQFF
TGTGCCAGCACCGAGTGGGGCAGTAGGTTCGATGAGCAGTTCTTC
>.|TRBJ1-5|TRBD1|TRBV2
CASRRGQTAQPQHF
TGTGCCAGCAGAAGGGGACAGACAGCACAGCCCCAGCATTTT
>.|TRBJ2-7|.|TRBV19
CASNRGNEAYEQYF
TGTGCCAGTAATAGAGGGAACGAGGCCTACGAGCAGTACTTC
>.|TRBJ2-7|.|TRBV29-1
CSVEDLVAEQYF
TGCAGCGTTGAAGATCTTGTAGCAGAGCAGTACTTC
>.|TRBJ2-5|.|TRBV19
CASSPRGGAQYF
TGTGCCAGTAGTCCAAGGGGGGGAGCCCAGTACTTC
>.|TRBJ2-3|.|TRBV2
CASMATSTDTQYF
TGTGCCAGCATGGCTACTAGCACAGATACGCAGTATTTT
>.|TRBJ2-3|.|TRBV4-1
CASSSRGSGFSTSTDTQYF
TGCGCCAGCAGCTCGCGAGGGTCTGGTTTTTCTACTAGCACAGATACGCAGTATTTT
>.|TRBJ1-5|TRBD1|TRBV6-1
CASSEGDSYSNQPQHF
TGTGCCAGCAGTGAAGGGGACAGCTATAGCAATCAGCCCCAGCATTTT
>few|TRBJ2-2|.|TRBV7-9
CASNLKTRGRETGELFF
TGTGCCAGCAACTTAAAAACCCGGGGCAGGGAGACCGGGGAGCTGTTTTTT
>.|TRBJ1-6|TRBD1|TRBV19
CASSTLDRTYNSPLHF
TGTGCCAGTAGTACATTGGACAGGACGTATAATTCACCCCTCCACTTT
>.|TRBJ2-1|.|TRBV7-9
CASSLRTAVYNEQFF
TGTGCCAGCAGCCTGCGGACGGCGGTCTACAATGAGCAGTTCTTC
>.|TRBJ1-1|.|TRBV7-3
CASSTGKNTEAFF
TGTGCCAGCAGCACAGGGAAGAACACTGAAGCTTTCTTT
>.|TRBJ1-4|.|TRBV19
CASSARLRQGGLGEKLFF
TGTGCCAGTAGTGCCCGCCTTCGGCAGGGAGGACTAGGAGAAAAACTGTTTTTT
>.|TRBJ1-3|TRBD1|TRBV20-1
CSASKGQGGNTIYF
TGCAGTGCTAGTAAGGGACAGGGAGGAAACACCATATATTTT
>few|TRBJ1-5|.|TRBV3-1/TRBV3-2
CASSQGGGQPQHF
TGTGCCAGCAGCCAAGGGGGGGGGCAGCCCCAGCATTTT
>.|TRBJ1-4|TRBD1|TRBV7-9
CASSKDRGTNEKLFF
TGTGCCAGCAGCAAAGACAGGGGCACTAATGAAAAACTGTTTTTT
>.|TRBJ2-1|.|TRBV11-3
CASSLEQGRYNEQFF
TGTGCCAGCAGCTTAGAGCAGGGTCGGTACAATGAGCAGTTCTTC
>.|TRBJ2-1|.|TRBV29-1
CSVEDHGVGQFF
TGCAGCGTTGAAGATCACGGGGTGGGGCAGTTCTTC
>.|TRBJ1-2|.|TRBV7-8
CASSLPDRVGGYTF
TGTGCCAGCAGCTTACCCGACCGTGTGGGAGGCTACACCTTC
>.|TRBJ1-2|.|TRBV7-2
CASSLPKYYGYTF
TGTGCCAGCAGCCTACCGAAGTACTATGGCTACACCTTC
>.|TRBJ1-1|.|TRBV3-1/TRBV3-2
CASSQDRRGTEAFF
TGTGCCAGCAGCCAAGATAGGAGGGGCACTGAAGCTTTCTTT
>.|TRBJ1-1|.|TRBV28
CASSFRNLNTEAFF
TGTGCCAGCAGTTTCAGGAACCTGAACACTGAAGCTTTCTTT
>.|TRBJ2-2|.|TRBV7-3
CASSSIPGSTGELFF
TGTGCCAGCAGCTCGATACCGGGTTCAACCGGGGAGCTGTTTTTT
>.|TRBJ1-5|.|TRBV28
CASSLGGQPQHF
TGTGCCAGCAGCCTAGGTGGACAGCCCCAGCATTTT
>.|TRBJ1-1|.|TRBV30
CAWSVRSTVMNTEAFF
TGTGCCTGGAGTGTAAGGTCGACAGTTATGAACACTGAAGCTTTCTTT
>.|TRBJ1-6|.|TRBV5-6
CASSPRTALNSPLHF
TGTGCCAGCAGCCCGAGGACAGCTCTTAATTCACCCCTCCACTTT
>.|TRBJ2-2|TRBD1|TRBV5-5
CASSQTGAAGELFF
TGTGCCAGCAGCCAGACAGGGGCGGCCGGGGAGCTGTTTTTT
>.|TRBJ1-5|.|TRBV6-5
CASRGKGQPQHF
TGTGCCAGCAGGGGGAAAGGGCAGCCCCAGCATTTT
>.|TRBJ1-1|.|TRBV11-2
CASSFPNTEAFF
TGTGCCAGCAGCTTCCCTAACACTGAAGCTTTCTTT
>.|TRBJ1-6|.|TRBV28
CASRLRTPGSPLHF
TGTGCCAGCAGGCTCCGGACCCCGGGGTCACCCCTCCACTTT
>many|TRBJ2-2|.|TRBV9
CASSVGTGGLTGELFF
TGTGCCAGCAGCGTAGGTACGGGGGGCTTGACCGGGGAGCTGTTTTTT
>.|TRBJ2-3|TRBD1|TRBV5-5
CASSSAGTGGIRRTDTQYF
TGTGCCAGCAGTTCGGCCGGGACAGGGGGCATCCGGCGCACAGATACGCAGTATTTT
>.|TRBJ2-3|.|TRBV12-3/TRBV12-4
CASSFLQDTQYF
TGTGCCAGCAGCTTCTTACAAGATACGCAGTATTTT
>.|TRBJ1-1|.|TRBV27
CASSLSRRSTEAFF
TGTGCCAGCAGTTTATCGAGGAGAAGCACTGAAGCTTTCTTT
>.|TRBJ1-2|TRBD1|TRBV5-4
CASSPDRGSTYGYTF
TGTGCCAGCAGCCCGGACAGGGGCTCTACTTATGGCTACACCTTC
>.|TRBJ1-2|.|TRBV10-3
CAISSPGDYGYTF
TGTGCCATCAGTTCCCCGGGGGACTATGGCTACACCTTC
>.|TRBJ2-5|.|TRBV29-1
CSGRGQYQETQYF
TGCAGCGGCAGAGGACAGTACCAAGAGACCCAGTACTTC
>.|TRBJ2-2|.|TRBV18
CASSVAMNTGELFF
TGTGCCAGCTCAGTCGCTATGAACACCGGGGAGCTGTTTTTT
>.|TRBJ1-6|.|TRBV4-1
CASSTEFNSPLHF
TGCGCCAGTAGTACAGAATTTAATTCACCCCTCCACTTT
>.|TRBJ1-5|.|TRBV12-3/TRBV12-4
CASSAGVNQPQHF
TGTGCCAGCAGTGCAGGGGTCAATCAGCCCCAGCATTTT
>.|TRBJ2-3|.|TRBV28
CASSTRGGSTDTQYF
TGTGCCAGCAGTACTAGGGGGGGTAGCACAGATACGCAGTATTTT
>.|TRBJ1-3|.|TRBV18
CASSPPISGNTIYF
TGTGCCAGCTCACCACCCATCTCTGGAAACACCATATATTTT
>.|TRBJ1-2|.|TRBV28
CATRRGELFGYTF
TGTGCCACCCGTAGAGGGGAACTGTTTGGCTACACCTTC
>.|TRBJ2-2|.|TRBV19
CASSISQGRDGELFF
TGTGCCAGTAGTATAAGCCAGGGTAGAGACGGGGAGCTGTTTTTT
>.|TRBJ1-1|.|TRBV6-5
CASRKGGGNTEAFF
TGTGCCAGCAGGAAAGGTGGGGGAAACACTGAAGCTTTCTTT
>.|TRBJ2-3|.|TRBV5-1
CASSFEGDISTDTQYF
TGCGCCAGCAGCTTCGAAGGGGATATTAGCACAGATACGCAGTATTTT